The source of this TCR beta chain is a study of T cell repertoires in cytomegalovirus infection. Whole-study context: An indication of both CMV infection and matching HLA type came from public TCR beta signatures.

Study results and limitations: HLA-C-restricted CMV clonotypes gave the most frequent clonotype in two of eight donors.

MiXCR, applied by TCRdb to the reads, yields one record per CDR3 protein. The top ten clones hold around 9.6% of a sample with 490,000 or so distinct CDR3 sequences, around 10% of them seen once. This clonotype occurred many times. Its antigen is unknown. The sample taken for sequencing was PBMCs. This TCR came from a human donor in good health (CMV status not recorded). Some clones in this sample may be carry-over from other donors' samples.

Here the CDR3 reads CASSLATGGVRPSPYEQYF. The CDR3 nucleotides are TGTGCCAGCAGTCTCGCTACAGGGGGAGTCCGTCCCTCCCCTTACGAGCAGTACTTC. The chain employs TRBV11-3 and TRBJ2-7; TRBD1 aligns across 8 bases. With 6 bases clipped from V and 4 bases from J, the junction kept 23 bases outside the gene matches. Germline V gives CDR1 SGHNT, CDR2 YENEEA. This CDR3 spans 19 amino acids.